This is a list of T cell receptor beta chains from one sample in a study of T cell responses to AZD1222 COVID-19 vaccine. The table came from immunoSEQ multiplex PCR; TCRdb's copy has only in-frame clones and leaves some out. The table has roughly 150,000 clones, around 88% seen once. The material sequenced was peripheral blood, taken on day 0 of AZD1222 vaccination. The source of these receptors is an adult in good health. Each CDR3 is given without its conserved first and last residue.

CDR3 protein	CDR3 length	J gene	V gene
ASSQTSTGFYGYT	13	TRBJ1-2	TRBV4-3
ARRDPGLEQY	10	TRBJ2-7	TRBV9
AISVGTANTEAF	12	TRBJ1-1	TRBV10-3
ASSLGRAYEQY	11	TRBJ2-7	TRBV5-6
ASSPPGGRQPQH	12	TRBJ1-5	TRBV18
ASTPGTNHNYGYT	13	TRBJ1-2	TRBV6-5
ASSEVERENIQY	12	TRBJ2-4	TRBV10-2
ASSLVRHEQF	10	TRBJ2-1	TRBV7-9
ASSSLAGGSSYEQY	14	TRBJ2-7	TRBV5-1
ASSYSGTGPYEQY	13	TRBJ2-7	TRBV6-5
AWSPGISYGTIY	12	TRBJ1-3	TRBV30
ASILTRNTEAF	11	TRBJ1-1	TRBV7-2
SASARTGGSGANVLT	15	TRBJ2-6	TRBV20-1
ASSQPAGVYTEAF	13	TRBJ1-1	TRBV6-5
ASSLARTLGEKLF	13	TRBJ1-4	TRBV7-6
ASGDGDYGYT	10	TRBJ1-2	TRBV19
ASSYSHRRPSGNTIY	15	TRBJ1-3	TRBV6-2/TRBV6-3
ASSRDPSDTQY	11	TRBJ2-3	TRBV4-2
ASSQGDRADTQY	12	TRBJ2-3	TRBV4-2
ASSPGRGRFNYGYT	14	TRBJ1-2	TRBV11-3
ASSVGTRVDTQY	12	TRBJ2-3	TRBV9
ASSSPTRSYEQY	12	TRBJ2-7	TRBV6-5
ASSYPGLGYEQY	12	TRBJ2-7	TRBV5-6
ASSWGRDSDTQY	12	TRBJ2-3	TRBV27
ASRDRIKGYT	10	TRBJ1-2	TRBV6-5
ASSSWDSGANVLT	13	TRBJ2-6	TRBV11-2
ASSPRDRENSPLH	13	TRBJ1-6	TRBV6-2/TRBV6-3
ASSLRTGLSQPQH	13	TRBJ1-5	TRBV28
ASSQVKDPRGTEAF	14	TRBJ1-1	TRBV5-1
ASSPRTSGSFGANVLT	16	TRBJ2-6	TRBV11-2
ASSLQGANYEQY	12	TRBJ2-7	TRBV27
ASSQDIQGAYNEQF	14	TRBJ2-1	TRBV4-3
ASSLGQTYGYT	11	TRBJ1-2	TRBV5-6
ASSLALMETQY	11	TRBJ2-5	TRBV5-1
ASSVRGGSTDTQY	13	TRBJ2-3	TRBV9
ASSLQALAVGAYEQY	15	TRBJ2-7	TRBV28
ASSPRAGAQFGEQF	14	TRBJ2-1	TRBV14
ASADSSGSRDTQY	13	TRBJ2-3	TRBV7-2
ASISGQSEAF	10	TRBJ1-1	TRBV28
ASSIFPNTEAF	11	TRBJ1-1	TRBV19
ASSQRGGQGEQF	12	TRBJ2-1	TRBV7-2
ASSPLDRLNTEAF	13	TRBJ1-1	TRBV7-8
ASSERQGRLMYEQY	14	TRBJ2-7	TRBV6-4
ASSLADSLNQPQH	13	TRBJ1-5	TRBV5-5
AWKANYGYT	9	TRBJ1-2	TRBV30
ASSMLSYNEQF	11	TRBJ2-1	TRBV19
ASSLAGGTDTQY	12	TRBJ2-3	TRBV9
ASSIAGLGPQH	11	TRBJ1-5	TRBV19
ASSLAGVITEAF	12	TRBJ1-1	TRBV14
ASSEGGTGPNEKLF	14	TRBJ1-4	TRBV7-8
ASTSRGGGREQY	12	TRBJ2-7	TRBV5-4
ASSYWDRGSFNEQY	14	TRBJ2-7	TRBV6-2/TRBV6-3
ASSYGTSREGLF	12	TRBJ1-4	TRBV9
ASTTGFINTIY	11	TRBJ1-3	TRBV12-3/TRBV12-4
ASRAWGAQATEAF	13	TRBJ1-1	TRBV6-5